The entry that follows covers one T cell receptor beta chain sequence. The germline V gene has CDR1 SGHRS and CDR2 YFSETQ. CDR3 length equals 13 residues. Trimming removed 1 base from V and 7 bases from J, with 12 bases in between. The protocol was immunoSEQ multiplex PCR, while the TCRdb copy is restricted to in-frame clones and leaves out a portion. The sample has a few million clones, approximately 90% seen once. This entry belongs to a study of shared clonotypes between healthy human individuals. Sequencing used naive CD4+ T cells from PBMCs. As for subset: CD45RA+ positively selected. This receptor was taken from a man younger than 35 in good health. Some clones in this sample may be carry-over from other donors' samples. The rearrangement links TRBV5-1 to TRBJ2-7; no clear D. CDR3 nucleotide sequence: TGCGCCAGCAGCTTGCCCGACGGGTGGGAGCAGTACTTC. Protein sequence: CASSLPDGWEQYF.